The 22 T cell receptor beta chains presented below share a single source sample, sequenced in a study of blood T cells in healthy people across ages. Combining a sample-barcoded 5' primer with a J-beta primer mix, a second PCR ran for roughly 7 to 12 cycles. Each CDR3 protein gets one entry after TCRdb re-called the 5' RACE reads with MiXCR. Altogether approximately 900,000 distinct CDR3 sequences are present, 40% to 60% being singletons, with the ten largest covering around 15%. Sample: blood. The receptors derive from a man aged 25-40 years in good health.

The chain combines TRBV5-1 with TRBJ2-2; 7 bases align to TRBD2. V lost 7 bases, J lost 0 bases, and 15 bases stayed unmatched. This CDR3 comprises 18 residues. Germline lookup yields CDR1 SGHRS and CDR2 YFSETQ. Written as DNA, the CDR3 is TGCGCCAGCGCAAAAAATCTAGCGGCCATCGCGAACACCGGGGAGCTGTTTTTT. It yields the protein CASAKNLAAIANTGELFF.

The J gene is TRBJ2-6, the V gene TRBV3-1; 8 nucleotides agree with TRBD1. CDR1 and CDR2 (germline): LGHDT, YNNKEL (reference sequence). The V segment lost 4 bases and the J segment 8 bases; nucleotides outside the gene matches: 7. CDR3 size: 15 residues. The CDR3 region is CASSRGQGSTNVLTF. DNA for the CDR3: TGTGCCAGCAGCCGAGGACAGGGTAGTACCAACGTCCTGACTTTC. Filled out from reference TRBV3-1 and TRBJ2-6, the complete variable domain reads DTAVSQTPKYLVTQMGNDKSIKCEQNLGHDTMYWYKQDSKKFLKIMFSYNNKELIINETVPNRFSPKSPDKAHLNLHINSLELGDSAVYFCASSRGQGSTNVLTFGAGSRLTVL.

In the case of this clonotype: An end of the junction does not agree with germline; a read error may underlie this. The J gene is TRBJ2-7, the V gene TRBV27, with TRBD2 matching over 7 bases. The CDR3 loop spans 13 amino acids. Germline CDR1 MNHEY, CDR2 SMNVEV (reference sequence). CDR3 region: CVSAQASGDEQYF. Here the CDR3 DNA reads TGTGTCAGCGCCCAGGCTAGCGGCGACGAGCAGTACTTC.

This clonotype turned up a few times. Germline and junction disagree at one end, which may indicate a read error. This chain joins TRBV29-1 and TRBJ1-4; D uncertain. This CDR3 region has 12 residues. Per the germline V gene, CDR1 is SQVTM and CDR2 is ANQGSEA. The CDR3 DNA sequence: TGCAGCGTTGCAGGAACTGATGAAAAACTGTTTTTT. It yields the protein CSVAGTDEKLFF. The full variable domain, completed using reference TRBV29-1 and TRBJ1-4, is SAVISQKPSRDICQRGTSLTIQCQVDSQVTMMFWYRQQPGQSLTLIATANQGSEATYESGFVIDKFPISRPNLTFSTLTVSNMSPEDSSIYLCSVAGTDEKLFFGSGTQLSVL.

This clonotype was seen a single time. The V gene is TRBV6-1, the J gene TRBJ2-6; D is perhaps TRBD1 or TRBD2 (7 bases each). CDR1 and CDR2 (germline): MNHNS, SASEGT. The CDR3 is made up of 20 amino acids. With 6 bases removed from V and 0 bases from J, the gap between germline ends came to 24 bases. CDR3: CASSQTGRVIISSGANVLTF. In nucleotides, the CDR3 is TGTGCCAGCAGCCAGACAGGGAGGGTAATTATAAGCTCTGGGGCCAACGTCCTGACTTTC.

This chain connects TRBV4-1 to TRBJ2-5, with a possible D match to TRBD2 (5 bases). The V end lost 0 bases, the J end lost 2 bases, and 10 bases lay between the germline ends. CDR1 and CDR2 (germline): MGHRA, YSYEKL. This CDR3 comprises 15 residues. Here the CDR3 reads CASSQERAVQETQYF. The CDR3 nucleotides are TGCGCCAGCAGCCAAGAGCGGGCAGTGCAAGAGACCCAGTACTTC.

This clonotype was picked up one time. This rearrangement joins TRBV3-1 to TRBJ1-2, with D perhaps TRBD1 (6 bases). Germline values: CDR1 LGHDT, CDR2 YNNKEL (reference sequence). V was shortened by 4 bases and J by 0 bases, with 18 bases between the two germline ends. CDR3 size: 17 residues. CDR3 region: CASSPYGRTATNYGYTF. The DNA for the CDR3 is TGTGCCAGCAGCCCTTACGGGAGGACAGCGACTAACTATGGCTACACCTTC.

This chain uses TRBV4-2 with TRBJ1-4; D is uncertain. The CDR3 runs to 16 residues. Germline V CDR1 and CDR2: LGHNA, YNFKEQ. V lost 0 bases, J lost 8 bases, and 16 bases lay in between. The CDR3 loop reads CASSQDPVGEDEKLFF. CDR3 in DNA: TGTGCCAGCAGCCAAGACCCGGTCGGTGAGGACGAAAAACTGTTTTTT.

This clonotype was observed once. The chain carries TRBV15 and TRBJ1-1; D unresolved. The CDR3 runs 14 residues. Trimming shortened V by 0 bases and J by 0 bases, and 5 bases separated the two germline ends. CDR1 is LNHNV and CDR2 is YYDKDF in the germline V gene (reference sequence). The CDR3 loop reads CATSRDSLNTEAFF. CDR3 DNA: TGTGCCACCAGCAGAGACTCCCTGAACACTGAAGCTTTCTTT.

The CDR3 coding sequence is TGTGCCAGCAGCTTAGTTATAGGCGGGGGGAGGGAGACCCAGTACTTC. It encodes CASSLVIGGGRETQYF. The V gene is TRBV7-2, the J gene TRBJ2-5; 8 nucleotides match TRBD2. The CDR3 length is 16 residues. The trim removed 1 base at V and 5 bases at J, leaving 9 bases unmatched. Germline V CDR1 and CDR2: SGHTA, FQGNSA.

The rearrangement joins TRBV29-1 to TRBJ2-3; D remains unclear. CDR3 length: 13 amino acids. Germline V CDR1 and CDR2: SQVTM, ANQGSEA. V lost 3 bases and J lost 6, with 13 bases in between. The CDR3: CSVDGWGRDTQYF. CDR3 in DNA: TGCAGCGTTGACGGGTGGGGAAGGGATACGCAGTATTTT.

This clonotype was seen more than once but under ten times. CDR3 in DNA: TGTGCCAGCAGCCGGGGACAGGGAGATGGCTACACCTTC. Its protein is CASSRGQGDGYTF. This sequence joins TRBV7-9 and TRBJ1-2; 9 bases agree with TRBD1. With 5 bases clipped from V and 6 bases from J, the junction kept 4 bases outside the gene matches. The germline gives CDR1 SEHNR, CDR2 FQNEAQ (reference sequence). This CDR3 has 13 amino acids.

In its sample, this clonotype was seen many times. The rearrangement links TRBV4-1 to TRBJ2-7, with TRBD1 as a possible D gene (7 bases). Between the trimmed V and J ends, which lost 2 bases and 5 bases, there was a span of 16 bases. CDR3 length equals 15 residues. Germline CDR1 is MGHRA and CDR2 is YSYEKL. The CDR3 nucleotides are TGCGCCAGCAGCCAACAGGGGGAGGCAGTCCACGAGCAGTACTTC. This codes for CASSQQGEAVHEQYF.

The CDR3 is CASSYRTGGYTQYF. The CDR3 DNA follows: TGTGCCAGCAGTTATCGGACAGGAGGGTACACGCAGTATTTT. J is TRBJ2-3 and V is TRBV6-5; weak D call: TRBD1 (7 bases). This CDR3 has 14 amino acids. In germline, CDR1 is MNHEY, CDR2 SVGAGI. V gave up 3 bases and J gave up 9 bases, with 16 bases separating them.

The chain couples TRBV18 to TRBJ2-1, with TRBD1 identical over 9 bases. Germline V gene sequence: CDR1 KGHSH, CDR2 LQKENI. The CDR3 has 16 amino acids. J was trimmed by 5 bases and V by 5 bases; bases with no gene match: 10. Here the CDR3 DNA reads TGTGCCAGCTCATCCTTCGCGGGACAGGGTAACAATGAGCAGTTCTTC. Amino acids: CASSSFAGQGNNEQFF. The complete variable domain, with remaining parts taken from reference TRBV18 and TRBJ2-1, reads NAGVMQNPRHLVRRRGQEARLRCSPMKGHSHVYWYRQLPEEGLKFMVYLQKENIIDESGMPKERFSAEFPKEGPSILRIQQVVRGDSAAYFCASSSFAGQGNNEQFFGPGTRLTVL.

In this sample, this clonotype turned up a few times. The rearrangement uses TRBV6-2 or TRBV6-3 and TRBJ2-1; D ambiguous. Per the germline V gene, CDR1 is MNHEY and CDR2 is SVGEGT. The CDR3 totals 16 residues. V shed 4 bases and J shed 5 bases, with 18 bases lying between them. CDR3 loop: CASSSAGRELHNEQFF. The CDR3 coding sequence is TGTGCCAGCAGTTCCGCCGGCAGAGAGCTCCACAATGAGCAGTTCTTC.

This clonotype showed up just once. The chain is built from TRBV2 and TRBJ1-1; perhaps TRBD1 as D (5 bases). Trimming pared 4 bases from V and 3 bases from J, leaving 12 bases between. The CDR3 has 14 residues. Germline V lookup: CDR1 SNHLY, CDR2 FYNNEI. CDR3 sequence (DNA): TGTGCCAGCAGTGTACGGGGCCCTGACACTGAAGCTTTCTTT. Its protein product is CASSVRGPDTEAFF.

The V and J genes are TRBV4-1 and TRBJ2-1; D is unclear. V shed 6 bases and J shed 4 bases, with 16 bases lying between them. Germline V gene lookup returns CDR1 MGHRA and CDR2 YSYEKL. There are 15 residues in the CDR3. The CDR3 loop reads CASRPNTLQYNEQFF. The CDR3 nucleotides are TGCGCCAGCAGACCAAATACCCTACAGTACAATGAGCAGTTCTTC.

The chain couples TRBV7-2 to TRBJ1-6; 8 positions match TRBD1. J was trimmed by 10 bases and V by 5 bases; bases with no gene match: 10. The CDR3 consists of 15 residues. Per the germline V gene, CDR1 is SGHTA and CDR2 is FQGNSA. In DNA form, the CDR3 reads TGTGCCAGCAGCCCCCAGGGGACAGGCAACTCACCCCTCCACTTT. Translating gives CASSPQGTGNSPLHF. Using reference TRBV7-2 and TRBJ1-6 for the parts outside the CDR3, the full variable domain is GAGVSQSPSNKVTEKGKDVELRCDPISGHTALYWYRQSLGQGLEFLIYFQGNSAPDKSGLPSDRFSAERTGGSVSTLTIQRTQQEDSAVYLCASSPQGTGNSPLHFGNGTRLTVT.

This clonotype was observed a handful of times. The chain employs TRBV28 and TRBJ1-5; D is perhaps TRBD1 (5 bases). The V gene's germline CDR1 is MDHEN and CDR2 SYDVKM. This CDR3 has 14 residues. V gave up 7 bases and J gave up 1 base, with 11 bases separating them. The CDR3 loop reads CASNQGRSNQPQHF. CDR3 nucleotides: TGTGCCAGCAATCAGGGTAGGAGCAATCAGCCCCAGCATTTT. Together with reference TRBV28 and TRBJ1-5, the CDR3 gives the full variable domain: DVKVTQSSRYLVKRTGEKVFLECVQDMDHENMFWYRQDPGLGLRLIYFSYDVKMKEKGDIPEGYSVSREKKERFSLILESASTNQTSMYLCASNQGRSNQPQHFGDGTRLSIL.

The J gene is TRBJ2-7, the V gene TRBV18, with D perhaps TRBD1 (5 bases). Germline V gene lookup returns CDR1 KGHSH and CDR2 LQKENI. V shed 1 base and J shed 6 bases, with 7 bases lying between them. The CDR3 consists of 12 residues. DNA for the CDR3: TGTGCCAGCTCACCACAAGGGGCCGAGCAGTACTTC. As protein: CASSPQGAEQYF. Variable domain in full (rest from reference TRBV18 and TRBJ2-7): NAGVMQNPRHLVRRRGQEARLRCSPMKGHSHVYWYRQLPEEGLKFMVYLQKENIIDESGMPKERFSAEFPKEGPSILRIQQVVRGDSAAYFCASSPQGAEQYFGPGTRLTVT.

V and J are TRBV20-1 and TRBJ2-3, with 9 bases aligning to TRBD2. This CDR3 spans 16 amino acids. V dropped 1 base and J dropped 2; count of bases not matched to a gene: 7. Per the germline V gene, CDR1 is DFQATT and CDR2 is SNEGSKA (reference sequence). The CDR3 DNA is TGCAGTGCTAGAGCCAGCGGGGGGCAATTCACAGATACGCAGTATTTT. Protein sequence: CSARASGGQFTDTQYF.